This T cell receptor (beta chain) originates from a study of OX40 agonist ivuxolimab in advanced cancers. Overall study context: Patients were under 90% male with ages about 20 to 79, mean about 60. Around 40% of patients had received prior checkpoint inhibitor therapy.

Peripheral blood came from all dose cohorts at three timepoints. For this clone: What it recognizes is unknown.

Assay used: immunoSEQ multiplex PCR; TCRdb lists only in-frame clones, some missing. The sample shows over 14,000 clones, 65% to 75% of them seen only once. General study points: The mean number of expanded clones was higher in CD8+ T cells than in CD4+.

The source material was CD4+ or CD8+ T cells sorted from blood, sampled in a trial of the OX40 agonist ivuxolimab. The clonotype comes from an adult with an advanced solid tumor such as melanoma, head and neck, liver or kidney cancer.

CDR3 sequence reads: CASSFWRGQTYEQYF. CDR3 coding DNA: TGTGCCAGCAGCTTTTGGAGGGGACAAACCTACGAGCAGTACTTC. The gene calls are TRBV7-8 and TRBJ2-7, with D perhaps TRBD1 or TRBD2 (6 bases each). Germline assignment: CDR1 SGHVS and CDR2 FQNEAQ. This CDR3 spans 15 amino acids. The V end was cut by 3 bases, the J end by 2 bases, with 14 bases between.